This entry is about one T cell receptor beta chain. The entry originates in a study of response to subunit inactivated influenza vaccine. The CDR3 sequence is 12 residues long. Germline loops: CDR1 MNHNS, CDR2 SASEGT. V was trimmed by 6 bases and J by 7 bases, leaving 7 bases between them. Each CDR3 protein gets one entry after TCRdb re-called the RT-PCR reads with MiXCR. The top ten hold about 3% of the sample, which has about 540,000 distinct CDR3 sequences, under 30% seen once. The sample also formed part of further work on T cells expressing NK-cell markers. Per that paper: It was by 5'RACE template switching with UMIs that TCR beta cDNA was made. CD3+CD56+NKG2C+, CD3+CD56+NKG2C- and CD3+CD56-NKG2C+ T cells, once sorted, supplied the TCR beta repertoires. Out of eight donors sequenced, seven tested HCMV-seropositive and the remaining one seronegative. Also leading the CD3+CD56-NKG2C+ fraction in several donors were these clonotypes.

The chain links TRBV6-1 to TRBJ1-6; TRBD1 might be the D (5 bases). The source was CD4+ T cells sorted from PBMCs, collected 11 to 12 days after vaccination. The sequence came from a man aged 50-60 years who received an inactivated influenza vaccine. The CDR3 spells CASRRGNSPLHF. The CDR3 DNA reads as TGTGCCAGCAGAAGGGGAAATTCACCCCTCCACTTT.